The 8 T cell receptor beta chains reported below all come from one sample, sequenced in a study of blood T cell repertoires in COVID-19. TCRdb's table, derived via immunoSEQ multiplex PCR, lists solely in-frame clones and lacks some. The table has about 66,000 clones, roughly 78% seen once; the top ten hold roughly a tenth. The sample consisted of peripheral blood. The origin of the receptors is a human donor in a cohort sampled during active COVID-19.

The chain couples TRBV30 to TRBJ2-7, with 8 bases fitting TRBD2. V dropped 0 bases and J dropped 2; count of bases not matched to a gene: 12. CDR3 length: 17 residues. Germline V lookup: CDR1 GTSNPN, CDR2 SVGIG (reference sequence). As DNA, the CDR3 is TGTGCCTGGAGTGTAGAGATTGGGGCGGGAGGAGCCTACGAGCAGTACTTC. The encoded protein is CAWSVEIGAGGAYEQYF. Full variable domain (rest looked up from reference TRBV30 and TRBJ2-7): SQTIHQWPATLVQPVGSPLSLECTVEGTSNPNLYWYRQAAGRGLQLLFYSVGIGQISSEVPQNLSASRPQDRQFILSSKKLLLSDSGFYLCAWSVEIGAGGAYEQYFGPGTRLTVT.

The chain has TRBV19 and TRBJ2-3, with TRBD2 identical over 7 bases. Germline trimming cut 9 bases from V and 6 bases from J; bases unmatched to any gene: 30. Germline-derived CDR1 and CDR2 are LNHDA and SQIVND (reference sequence). This CDR3 region has 20 residues. CDR3 nucleotides: TGTGCCAGCGAGGGGTATGACTCCGCCCCACACCGGGGGGTACGCGATACGCAGTATTTT. Its translation: CASEGYDSAPHRGVRDTQYF.

V gene TRBV19 combines with J gene TRBJ2-7; D may be TRBD1 (6 bases). The CDR3 length is 15 residues. The germline V gene encodes CDR1 LNHDA and CDR2 SQIVND (reference sequence). The germline V and J ends were trimmed by 5 bases and 0 bases, with 14 bases remaining between them. CDR3 in amino acids: CASSPGTSGSYEQYF. The CDR3 DNA sequence: TGTGCCAGTAGTCCCGGGACATCCGGCTCCTACGAGCAGTACTTC. The full variable domain, rest sourced from reference TRBV19 and TRBJ2-7, is DGGITQSPKYLFRKEGQNVTLSCEQNLNHDAMYWYRQDPGQGLRLIYYSQIVNDFQKGDIAEGYSVSREKKESFPLTVTSAQKNPTAFYLCASSPGTSGSYEQYFGPGTRLTVT.

The chain carries TRBV4-1 and TRBJ2-7, with D possibly matching TRBD1 (6 bases). Trimming removed 0 bases from V and 9 bases from J, with 18 bases in between. The CDR3 covers 15 residues. The germline gives CDR1 MGHRA, CDR2 YSYEKL. The CDR3 region is CASSQDRGRGERQYF. The DNA of the CDR3 is TGCGCCAGCAGCCAAGACAGGGGCAGGGGAGAGAGGCAGTACTTC.

The chain is built from TRBV28 and TRBJ2-7, with TRBD1 as a possible D gene (6 bases). Between the trimmed V and J ends, which lost 7 bases and 1 base, there was a span of 17 bases. Per germline, CDR1 MDHEN and CDR2 SYDVKM. There are 15 residues in the CDR3. Written as DNA, the CDR3 is TGTGCCAGCACCCCCCCGGTTGGACAGTCCTACGAGCAGTACTTC. The encoded protein is CASTPPVGQSYEQYF.

The V call is TRBV7-3, the J call TRBJ2-7; the match to TRBD2 covers 10 bases. Germline CDR1 SGHTA, CDR2 FQGTGA. V lost 2 bases to trimming and J lost 5 bases; unmatched junction nucleotides: 15. The CDR3 is 18 amino acids. CDR3 DNA sequence: TGTGCCAGCAGCTTATTGCTAGCGGGAGCTCTTATTCTCCACGAGCAGTACTTC. It codes for CASSLLLAGALILHEQYF.

The chain has TRBV27 and TRBJ2-6; TRBD2 aligns across 12 bases. V lost 8 bases and J lost 3; bases outside the gene matches: 8. This CDR3 has 17 residues. In germline, CDR1 is MNHEY, CDR2 SMNVEV (reference sequence). DNA for the CDR3: TGTGCCAGCGGACGGACTAGCGGGATCGATGGGGCCAACGTCCTGACTTTC. Protein product: CASGRTSGIDGANVLTF.

The chain has TRBV18 and TRBJ2-3; the D gene is possibly TRBD2 (6 bases). V lost 2 bases to trimming and J lost 2 bases, with 11 bases between them. The CDR3 runs 15 residues. Germline V gives CDR1 KGHSH, CDR2 LQKENI. CDR3: CASSPNGGTTDTQYF. The CDR3 DNA is TGTGCCAGCTCACCAAATGGGGGGACCACAGATACGCAGTATTTT. Drawing the rest from reference TRBV18 and TRBJ2-3, the complete variable domain is NAGVMQNPRHLVRRRGQEARLRCSPMKGHSHVYWYRQLPEEGLKFMVYLQKENIIDESGMPKERFSAEFPKEGPSILRIQQVVRGDSAAYFCASSPNGGTTDTQYFGPGTRLTVL.